The 25 T cell receptor beta chains listed next were all sequenced from one sample in a study of cytotoxic CD8 clonotypes in ibrutinib-treated CLL. Sequencing was performed with immunoSEQ multiplex PCR; in TCRdb, only in-frame clones are kept and a portion is missing. The sample holds fewer than 300,000 clones, roughly 76% seen once. The specimen was PBMCs, collected at disease progression, from a patient treated with ibrutinib. These receptors were taken from a human donor with chronic lymphocytic leukemia.

The sample holds one count of this clone. V is TRBV4-1 and J is TRBJ1-1; no firm D call. Germline loops: CDR1 MGHRA, CDR2 YSYEKL. The length of the CDR3 is 15 residues. Trimming stripped 5 bases from V and 4 bases from J, with 17 bases between. Here the CDR3 DNA reads TGCGCCAGCAGCTTACGGAGGACGGAGGGCACTGAAGCTTTCTTT. Protein: CASSLRRTEGTEAFF.

J is TRBJ2-7 and V is TRBV4-1; D is uncertain. The CDR3 has 15 amino acids. Trimming took 3 bases from V and 3 from J, leaving 15 bases between them. Germline values: CDR1 MGHRA, CDR2 YSYEKL. The CDR3 loop is CASSQVLGANYEQYF. CDR3 DNA sequence: TGCGCCAGCAGCCAGGTCCTCGGAGCTAACTACGAGCAGTACTTC.

CDR3 sequence: CASSFSRYEQYF. The DNA for the CDR3 is TGTGCCAGCAGCTTCTCACGCTACGAGCAGTACTTC. The chain links TRBV7-2 to TRBJ2-7; D gene unclear. Trimming took off 3 bases at V and 3 bases at J, with 6 bases between the two ends. This CDR3 region has 12 residues. The germline gives CDR1 SGHTA, CDR2 FQGNSA.

The chain couples TRBV28 to TRBJ1-4; 7 bases are shared with TRBD1. Trimming took 7 bases from V and 5 from J; bases not matched to a gene: 7. The germline V gene has CDR1 MDHEN and CDR2 SYDVKM. The length of the CDR3 is 14 residues. The CDR3 coding sequence is TGTGCCAGCAAACCGGGACAGAGAAATGAAAAACTGTTTTTT. Translation: CASKPGQRNEKLFF. The full variable domain, completed using reference TRBV28 and TRBJ1-4, is DVKVTQSSRYLVKRTGEKVFLECVQDMDHENMFWYRQDPGLGLRLIYFSYDVKMKEKGDIPEGYSVSREKKERFSLILESASTNQTSMYLCASKPGQRNEKLFFGSGTQLSVL.

V is TRBV5-1 and J is TRBJ2-5, with D unclear. V was shortened by 1 base and J by 1 base, with 5 bases between the two germline ends. CDR3 length: 13 amino acids. Germline CDR1 SGHRS, CDR2 YFSETQ. This CDR3 reads CASSLTVQETQYF. In DNA form, the CDR3 reads TGCGCCAGCAGCTTGACGGTCCAAGAGACCCAGTACTTC.

The genes are TRBV9 and TRBJ2-7; no clear D gene. The V end lost 0 bases, the J end lost 1 base, and 8 bases lay between the germline ends. The CDR3 length is 14 residues. Looked up from germline, CDR1 is SGDLS and CDR2 is YYNGEE. This chain's CDR3 is CASSVGGPSYEQYF. The CDR3 DNA reads as TGTGCCAGCAGCGTAGGCGGTCCGTCCTACGAGCAGTACTTC.

This sequence joins TRBV27 and TRBJ1-2; perhaps TRBD1 as D (5 bases). Germline V lookup: CDR1 MNHEY, CDR2 SMNVEV (reference sequence). The germline V and J ends were trimmed by 3 bases and 2 bases, with 13 bases remaining between them. The CDR3 covers 15 residues. CDR3 amino acids: CASSLGQGPNYGYTF. CDR3 coding DNA: TGTGCCAGCAGTTTGGGGCAGGGACCCAACTATGGCTACACCTTC.

The J gene is TRBJ1-2, the V gene TRBV19; possibly TRBD1 for D (6 bases). V was pared by 6 bases and J by 4 bases, with 18 bases between. This CDR3 spans 15 amino acids. Germline-derived CDR1 and CDR2 are LNHDA and SQIVND (reference sequence). CDR3 sequence reads: CASSPTDAGVYGYTF. The DNA of the CDR3 is TGTGCCAGTAGCCCGACCGACGCAGGGGTCTATGGCTACACCTTC.

V is TRBV27 and J is TRBJ1-6; 7 nucleotides line up with TRBD1. V gave up 6 bases and J gave up 4 bases; unmatched junction bases: 6. This CDR3 comprises 15 residues. Per germline, CDR1 MNHEY and CDR2 SMNVEV (reference sequence). CDR3 nucleotides: TGTGCCAGCAGCCCTAGGGGGCCTTATAATTCACCCCTCCACTTT. Translating it yields CASSPRGPYNSPLHF.

J is TRBJ2-2 and V is TRBV7-3; D is uncertain. V lost 2 bases to trimming and J lost 4 bases, with 8 bases between them. CDR1 SGHTA and CDR2 FQGTGA come from the germline V gene. CDR3 length: 14 amino acids. The CDR3 region has the DNA TGTGCCAGCAGCTTATGGAGTACCACCGGGGAGCTGTTTTTT. Its translation: CASSLWSTTGELFF.

V usage is TRBV5-6 and J usage is TRBJ2-2; 9 bases fit TRBD2. Germline V gene sequence: CDR1 SGHDT, CDR2 YYEEEE. This CDR3 region has 15 residues. Germline trimming cut 2 bases from V and 8 bases from J; bases unmatched to any gene: 7. CDR3 sequence reads: CASSFGGRALGELFF. The CDR3 region has the DNA TGTGCCAGCAGCTTCGGCGGGAGGGCTTTAGGGGAGCTGTTTTTT. Filled out from reference TRBV5-6 and TRBJ2-2, the complete variable domain reads DAGVTQSPTHLIKTRGQQVTLRCSPKSGHDTVSWYQQALGQGPQFIFQYYEEEERQRGNFPDRFSGHQFPNYSSELNVNALLLGDSALYLCASSFGGRALGELFFGEGSRLTVL.

This chain uses TRBV5-1 with TRBJ2-6, with 8 bases identical to TRBD1. The CDR3 runs 17 residues. The V and J ends lost 6 bases and 1 base, in that order; junction bases with no gene match: 9. Germline V gene lookup returns CDR1 SGHRS and CDR2 YFSETQ. The CDR3 here is CASTRRTGWSGANVLTF. DNA of the CDR3: TGCGCCAGCACCCGAAGGACAGGGTGGTCTGGGGCCAACGTCCTGACTTTC.

The CDR3 loop reads CASSPYGTAKYEQYF. CDR3 bases: TGTGCCAGCAGCCCTTACGGGACAGCAAAATACGAGCAGTACTTC. This chain links TRBV7-3 with TRBJ2-7; 7 positions match TRBD1. Losses at the gene ends were 5 bases for V and 4 bases for J; bases not matched to a gene: 11. The V gene's germline CDR1 is SGHTA and CDR2 FQGTGA. CDR3 length equals 15 residues.

The gene calls are TRBV18 and TRBJ1-2; D is perhaps TRBD1 (5 bases). CDR1 KGHSH and CDR2 LQKENI come from the germline V gene. V gave up 1 base and J gave up 8 bases, with 14 bases separating them. The CDR3 is 14 residues long. CDR3 region: CASSPRTGSGGYTF. The CDR3 DNA reads TGTGCCAGCTCACCACGTACAGGCTCAGGAGGCTACACCTTC.

This clone was counted only a few times. The chain is built from TRBV28 and TRBJ2-5; 8 nucleotides match TRBD2. Germline values: CDR1 MDHEN, CDR2 SYDVKM. After removal of 5 bases from V and 4 bases from J, the junction contained 9 bases not matched to a gene. This CDR3 spans 15 amino acids. Written as DNA, the CDR3 is TGTGCCAGCAGTAACCCGGGACTAGGGGGAGAGACCCAGTACTTC. Translation: CASSNPGLGGETQYF.

The rearrangement links TRBV5-1 to TRBJ2-2; no firm D call. This CDR3 comprises 11 residues. With 0 bases removed from V and 10 bases from J, the gap between germline ends came to 4 bases. Per germline, CDR1 SGHRS and CDR2 YFSETQ. The CDR3 spells CASSLGPELFF. The CDR3, as DNA: TGCGCCAGCAGCTTGGGACCGGAGCTGTTTTTT.

The chain recombines TRBV2 with TRBJ1-6, with 9 bases fitting TRBD1. Trimming at V came to 4 bases and at J to 10 bases, leaving 8 bases not matched to a gene. Germline V lookup: CDR1 SNHLY, CDR2 FYNNEI. The CDR3 extends over 15 amino acids. CDR3 in amino acids: CASSGRTGENSPLHF. The CDR3 DNA reads TGTGCCAGCAGTGGGCGGACAGGGGAGAACTCACCCCTCCACTTT.

This chain links TRBV9 with TRBJ2-7; TRBD2 agrees at 7 bases. The germline gives CDR1 SGDLS, CDR2 YYNGEE. V was clipped by 6 bases and J by 0 bases; unmatched bases: 9. This CDR3 is 15 amino acids long. The CDR3 reads CASNKGGGSSYEQYF. In DNA form, the CDR3 reads TGTGCCAGCAACAAAGGAGGCGGGAGCTCCTACGAGCAGTACTTC.

This chain joins TRBV4-1 and TRBJ2-3; D ambiguous. The length of the CDR3 is 16 residues. The V and J ends lost 0 bases and 4 bases respectively, with 14 bases between them. Germline V lookup: CDR1 MGHRA, CDR2 YSYEKL. CDR3 sequence: CASSQEGPQFADTQYF. The CDR3 nucleotides are TGCGCCAGCAGCCAAGAGGGCCCACAGTTTGCAGATACGCAGTATTTT.

This clone has just a few counts. In DNA form, the CDR3 reads TGTGCCAGTCAACAGGGATATAGCAATCAGCCCCAGCATTTT. This codes for CASQQGYSNQPQHF. The rearrangement joins TRBV27 to TRBJ1-5; maybe TRBD1 (6 bases). Germline CDR1 and CDR2: MNHEY and SMNVEV (reference sequence). V was shortened by 9 bases and J by 0 bases, with 12 bases between the two germline ends. The CDR3 sequence is 14 residues long.

The chain carries TRBV18 and TRBJ2-1; D may be TRBD2 (5 bases). The germline CDR1 and CDR2 sequences are KGHSH and LQKENI. This CDR3 comprises 13 residues. V was pared by 11 bases and J by 0 bases, with 11 bases between. The CDR3 loop is CASEESSYNEQFF. CDR3 sequence (DNA): TGTGCCTCGGAGGAAAGCTCCTACAATGAGCAGTTCTTC.

The chain links TRBV27 to TRBJ2-5; a weak D match, TRBD1 (5 bases). The CDR3 covers 14 residues. Trimming took off 8 bases at V and 2 bases at J, with 15 bases between the two ends. Germline V gene sequence: CDR1 MNHEY, CDR2 SMNVEV (reference sequence). CDR3 amino acids: CASRRRREQETQYF. The CDR3 nucleotides read TGTGCCAGCCGACGCCGCAGGGAACAAGAGACCCAGTACTTC.

This rearrangement joins TRBV10-1 to TRBJ2-7; 10 bases line up with TRBD2. This CDR3 contains 15 residues. Germline V gene sequence: CDR1 WNHNN, CDR2 SYGVQD (reference sequence). The V gene end was trimmed by 4 bases and the J gene end by 2 bases; junction bases not matched to a gene: 5. CDR3 sequence reads: CASSAGSGGTYEQYF. CDR3 in DNA: TGCGCCAGCAGTGCGGGTAGCGGGGGGACCTACGAGCAGTACTTC.

This sequence joins TRBV7-9 and TRBJ2-3; tentatively, D is TRBD1 (6 bases). V lost 1 base, J lost 2 bases, and 13 bases lay in between. The CDR3 runs to 16 residues. Germline V CDR1 and CDR2: SEHNR, FQNEAQ (reference sequence). Written as DNA, the CDR3 is TGTGCCAGCAGCTTAGGTGACAGGCAGTACACAGATACGCAGTATTTT. Translating gives CASSLGDRQYTDTQYF.

Worth noting for this clone: At one end the junction does not follow the germline gene, possibly because of a read error. The chain uses TRBV28 and TRBJ2-7, with D maybe TRBD1 (5 bases). CDR1 is MDHEN and CDR2 is SYDVKM in the germline V gene. The CDR3 sequence is 11 residues long. CDR3 sequence: CASSFGARKHF. CDR3 in DNA: TGTGCCAGCAGTTTTGGGGCTAGGAAGCACTTC.